This is a list of T cell receptor beta chains from one sample in a study of cytomegalovirus exposure and HLA in healthy donors. TCRdb's copy holds only in-frame clones and misses some; the assay was immunoSEQ multiplex PCR. The sample gives 220,000 or so clones, over 80% of which show up once; 0.85% to 1.2% is in the top ten. The sequencing input was PBMCs. These receptors were collected from a woman aged 18 to 35 in good health and CMV-seronegative. Each CDR3 is given without its conserved first and last residue. The order of the fields is V gene, D gene, CDR3 protein. The D gene is left open where the match is weak.

>TRBV5-1|.
ASSLDGEFDSGNTIY
>TRBV11-2|.
ASSWTQGVKETQY
>TRBV29-1|TRBD1
SVEDREST
>TRBV29-1|TRBD1
SGRGQGAVGTEAF
>TRBV25-1|.
ASSARLQPIFDEQY
>TRBV5-1|TRBD2
ASSPALAGDTGELF
>TRBV27|.
ASSFLGGYYGYT
>TRBV18|.
ASSPSRDFHNEQF
>TRBV11-2|.
ASSPSGAKNIQY
>TRBV27|TRBD1
ASSFRGGQGGSEQY
>TRBV11-2|TRBD2
ASRRPGTRSSYEQY
>TRBV6-5|TRBD2
ASGGLAGVEQF
>TRBV28|.
ASRIIAATGELF
>TRBV18|TRBD2
ASSPTSGGGDTQY
>TRBV4-1|TRBD1
ASSQDRNRGPGNTIY
>TRBV25-1|TRBD1
ASSDQGAVNEQF
>TRBV7-3|.
ASSPSGSTDTQY
>TRBV27|.
ASSTLTRPGHHYEQY
>TRBV30|TRBD1
AWSPDRAGELF
>TRBV10-2|TRBD2
ASSITLAGGGGEQF